The rows below give T cell receptor beta chains drawn from one sample of a study of CD8 T cells in ankylosing spondylitis. TCRdb recomputed calls from the 5' RACE reads with MiXCR, one row per CDR3 protein. The data show about 240,000 distinct CDR3 sequences, 20% to 30% seen once. Input material: blood, either unsorted or a sorted T cell fraction (not recorded which). The receptors were gathered from a male donor with ankylosing spondylitis or in good health (not recorded which). Each CDR3 is given with its conserved first and last residue. The D gene is left open where the match is weak. Only some rows state a clone size, as once, few, many or a class for expanded clones.

j_gene,abundance,v_gene,d_gene,CDR3aa,CDR3nt
TRBJ2-2,.,TRBV20-1,TRBD2,CSAILAGGNTGELFF,TGCAGTGCTATTCTAGCGGGTGGGAACACCGGGGAGCTGTTTTTT
TRBJ2-2,.,TRBV12-3/TRBV12-4,.,CASSLGARAGELFF,TGTGCCAGCAGCCTGGGGGCCAGGGCCGGGGAGCTGTTTTTT
TRBJ2-1,many,TRBV20-1,.,CSAGGVDEQFF,TGCAGTGCGGGCGGAGTGGATGAGCAGTTCTTC
TRBJ2-3,many,TRBV20-1,.,CSAVTFGTEGTDTQYF,TGCAGTGCTGTAACTTTTGGGACGGAGGGCACAGATACGCAGTATTTT
TRBJ2-1,many,TRBV27,.,CASSPSPGDGSYNEQFF,TGTGCCAGCAGTCCATCCCCCGGGGACGGCTCCTACAATGAGCAGTTCTTC
TRBJ2-5,many,TRBV12-3/TRBV12-4,.,CASRGITETQYF,TGTGCCAGCAGGGGAATTACCGAGACCCAGTACTTC
TRBJ2-1,.,TRBV5-5,.,CASSLWYNEQFF,TGTGCCAGCAGCTTGTGGTACAATGAGCAGTTCTTC
TRBJ2-7,.,TRBV20-1,.,CSARPRGSFNEQYF,TGCAGTGCCAGACCACGAGGGTCATTCAACGAGCAGTACTTC
TRBJ1-5,few,TRBV7-2,.,CASSFRQDQPQHF,TGTGCCAGCAGCTTTCGACAGGATCAGCCCCAGCATTTT
TRBJ1-2,many,TRBV6-5,.,CASSYSTGTSGYTF,TGTGCCAGCAGTTATTCTACAGGGACGAGTGGCTACACCTTC
TRBJ1-1,many,TRBV7-9,TRBD1,CASSDRGNTEAFF,TGTGCCAGCAGCGACAGGGGTAACACTGAAGCTTTCTTT
TRBJ2-3,.,TRBV3-1,TRBD2,CASSQVTSGGSTDTQYF,TGTGCCAGCAGCCAAGTTACTAGCGGTGGCAGCACAGATACGCAGTATTTT
TRBJ2-1,.,TRBV20-1,TRBD2,CSANPLAVTYNEQFF,TGCAGTGCTAACCCACTAGCGGTCACCTACAATGAGCAGTTCTTC
TRBJ2-1,.,TRBV28,TRBD2,CASNGSGGAHYNEQFF,TGTGCCAGCAATGGTAGCGGGGGGGCCCATTACAATGAGCAGTTCTTC
TRBJ1-2,many,TRBV29-1,TRBD1,CSVARRGVGGYTF,TGCAGCGTTGCCCGCAGGGGGGTTGGTGGCTACACCTTC
TRBJ2-7,many,TRBV4-1,.,CASSQEFSYEQYF,TGCGCCAGCAGCCAAGAATTCTCCTACGAGCAGTACTTC
TRBJ2-2,many,TRBV4-1,TRBD2,CASSQVLAGVNTGELFF,TGCGCCAGCAGCCAAGTACTAGCGGGGGTGAACACCGGGGAGCTGTTTTTT
TRBJ2-7,.,TRBV2,.,CASRKDASSSYEQYF,TGTGCCAGCAGGAAAGACGCGTCTAGCTCCTACGAGCAGTACTTC
TRBJ2-7,many,TRBV11-2,TRBD2,CASSSLGGADEQYF,TGTGCCAGCAGCTCCCTCGGGGGGGCCGACGAGCAGTACTTC
TRBJ2-7,few,TRBV3-1,.,CASSQPQGLAYEQYF,TGTGCCAGCAGCCAGCCCCAAGGGCTAGCCTACGAGCAGTACTTC
TRBJ2-1,many,TRBV20-1,TRBD2,CSAPDSSGLYNEQFF,TGCAGCGCACCCGACTCTAGCGGCCTTTACAATGAGCAGTTCTTC
TRBJ2-3,many,TRBV20-1,TRBD2,CSARPTTSGVLDTQYF,TGCAGTGCTAGACCCACGACTAGCGGGGTTTTGGATACGCAGTATTTT
TRBJ2-1,many,TRBV20-1,.,CSARGSKGQEQFF,TGCAGTGCTAGGGGAAGTAAGGGGCAGGAGCAGTTCTTC
TRBJ1-2,.,TRBV20-1,.,CSARVPEGSQIGYGYTF,TGCAGTGCTAGAGTCCCGGAAGGGTCCCAAATCGGCTATGGCTACACCTTC
TRBJ2-5,.,TRBV12-3/TRBV12-4,TRBD1,CASSSSTGHQETQYF,TGTGCCAGCAGTTCCTCGACAGGGCACCAAGAGACCCAGTACTTC
TRBJ2-1,many,TRBV20-1,TRBD1,CSATGTGRFYNEQFF,TGCAGTGCCACCGGGACAGGGCGTTTCTACAATGAGCAGTTCTTC
TRBJ2-2,many,TRBV20-1,TRBD1,CSAGAGTGNGELFF,TGCAGTGCCGGCGCCGGGACAGGAAACGGGGAGCTGTTTTTT
TRBJ2-5,many,TRBV20-1,TRBD2,CSARGLAGETQYF,TGCAGTGCTAGAGGACTAGCGGGAGAGACCCAGTACTTC
TRBJ2-2,few,TRBV20-1,.,CSVIIRRGPNTGELFF,TGCAGTGTTATCATACGGAGGGGGCCGAACACCGGGGAGCTGTTTTTT
TRBJ1-2,many,TRBV29-1,.,CSASTQGGGGYTF,TGCAGCGCATCAACACAGGGTGGAGGTGGCTACACCTTC
TRBJ2-2,many,TRBV12-3/TRBV12-4,TRBD1,CASSLDRGPGTGELFF,TGTGCCAGCAGCTTAGACAGGGGGCCTGGCACCGGGGAGCTGTTTTTT
TRBJ2-3,many,TRBV5-1,TRBD2,CASSLPNRTSGEPTQVDTQYF,TGCGCCAGCAGCCTGCCCAACAGGACTAGCGGGGAACCAACCCAAGTAGATACGCAGTATTTT
TRBJ2-7,few,TRBV20-1,.,CSATTGAHSYEQYF,TGCAGTGCGACCACCGGGGCCCACTCCTACGAGCAGTACTTC
TRBJ1-2,few,TRBV20-1,TRBD1,CSAARGGENYGYTF,TGCAGTGCTGCCAGGGGGGGAGAGAACTATGGCTACACCTTC
TRBJ2-2,few,TRBV7-3,.,CASSYKWAGNTGELFF,TGTGCCAGCAGCTATAAGTGGGCAGGGAACACCGGGGAGCTGTTTTTT
TRBJ2-5,few,TRBV5-1,TRBD2,CASSLAGTSGGETQYF,TGCGCCAGCAGCTTGGCAGGAACTAGCGGGGGTGAGACCCAGTACTTC
TRBJ2-5,.,TRBV12-3/TRBV12-4,.,CASSWLSRETQYF,TGTGCCAGCAGTTGGTTAAGTAGAGAGACCCAGTACTTC
TRBJ2-3,many,TRBV29-1,.,CSVVLSDTQYF,TGCAGCGTTGTACTCTCAGATACGCAGTATTTT
TRBJ2-1,.,TRBV5-6,.,CASSLGLISYNEQFF,TGTGCCAGCAGCTTGGGACTGATCTCCTACAATGAGCAGTTCTTC
TRBJ2-4,.,TRBV6-1,TRBD1,CASSDAQGAKNIQYF,TGTGCCAGCAGTGACGCCCAGGGGGCTAAAAACATTCAGTACTTC
TRBJ2-1,many,TRBV12-3/TRBV12-4,.,CASSIGTRSSYNEQFF,TGTGCCAGCAGCATCGGGACTCGTAGCTCCTACAATGAGCAGTTCTTC
TRBJ2-7,few,TRBV20-1,TRBD2,CSARRGGGSGLNEQYF,TGCAGTGCTAGAAGAGGCGGGGGGTCCGGGTTGAACGAGCAGTACTTC
TRBJ1-6,many,TRBV3-1,.,CASSQGAAGVSPLHF,TGTGCCAGCAGCCAAGGTGCGGCAGGGGTCTCACCCCTCCACTTT
TRBJ1-5,many,TRBV20-1,.,CSAATDNSNQPQHF,TGCAGTGCAGCGACAGACAATAGCAATCAGCCCCAGCATTTT
TRBJ2-2,many,TRBV11-2,.,CASSLEAAGELFF,TGTGCCAGCAGCTTAGAGGCAGCCGGGGAGCTGTTTTTT
TRBJ1-2,few,TRBV12-3/TRBV12-4,.,CASSYGTPDGYTF,TGTGCCAGCAGCTACGGGACCCCGGATGGCTACACCTTC
TRBJ2-1,.,TRBV7-6,.,CASSLRRGPSYNEQFF,TGTGCCAGCAGCTTAAGACGGGGTCCATCCTACAATGAGCAGTTCTTC
TRBJ2-7,.,TRBV10-2,.,CASSERGSEQYF,TGCGCCAGCAGTGAGCGCGGGTCCGAGCAGTACTTC
TRBJ2-3,many,TRBV20-1,.,CSARGMRQETTDTQYF,TGCAGTGCGAGGGGCATGCGACAGGAGACCACAGATACGCAGTATTTT
TRBJ1-4,many,TRBV20-1,.,CSARVSQGEKLFF,TGCAGTGCTAGAGTTAGTCAAGGTGAAAAACTGTTTTTT
TRBJ1-1,.,TRBV29-1,TRBD1,CSSRQGVDTEAFF,TGCAGCTCGCGACAGGGGGTGGACACTGAAGCTTTCTTT
TRBJ2-5,.,TRBV12-3/TRBV12-4,.,CASSLGRRVSMEETQYF,TGTGCCAGCAGTTTGGGAAGGCGGGTCTCCATGGAAGAGACCCAGTACTTC
TRBJ2-7,.,TRBV6-1,.,CASSGDPPRDEQYF,TGTGCCAGCAGTGGGGACCCCCCACGCGACGAGCAGTACTTC
TRBJ1-1,.,TRBV29-1,.,CSVEPVLMNTEAFF,TGCAGCGTTGAACCAGTCCTTATGAACACTGAAGCTTTCTTT
TRBJ2-3,.,TRBV20-1,.,CSVKRQSTDTQYF,TGCAGTGTAAAGCGCCAGTCCACAGATACGCAGTATTTT